Listed below are T cell receptor beta chains from one sample, sequenced in a study of T cell responses to AZD1222 COVID-19 vaccine. Produced via immunoSEQ multiplex PCR; TCRdb's table is partial and in-frame only. The table lists about 160,000 clones, 85% to 95% of them singletons. The input for sequencing was peripheral blood, taken 28 days after the second AZD1222 dose. Receptor source: an adult who received the AZD1222 COVID-19 vaccine. Each CDR3 is given without its conserved first and last residue.

V gene: TRBV5-1; J gene: TRBJ2-5; CDR3 protein: ASSFRDGTQETQY
V gene: TRBV5-1; J gene: TRBJ2-7; CDR3 protein: ASSPHAGDIHEQY
V gene: TRBV6-5; J gene: TRBJ2-1; CDR3 protein: ASTWTSGINEQF
V gene: TRBV7-9; J gene: TRBJ2-3; CDR3 protein: ASSLGTSVADTQY
V gene: TRBV7-9; J gene: TRBJ2-3; CDR3 protein: ASSLGSGTSTDTQY
V gene: TRBV4-1; J gene: TRBJ2-7; CDR3 protein: ASSQDRGWEQY
V gene: TRBV3-1/TRBV3-2; J gene: TRBJ1-1; CDR3 protein: ASSQVFRTPMNTEAF
V gene: TRBV5-6; J gene: TRBJ2-7; CDR3 protein: ASSLSGYEQY
V gene: TRBV20-1; J gene: TRBJ2-1; CDR3 protein: SASGGSPYNEQF
V gene: TRBV7-4; J gene: TRBJ1-6; CDR3 protein: ASSPRGRSYNSPLH
V gene: TRBV28; J gene: TRBJ2-7; CDR3 protein: ASSLVGAGKIYEQY
V gene: TRBV7-3; J gene: TRBJ2-1; CDR3 protein: ASSLNWDTYNEQF
V gene: TRBV30; J gene: TRBJ1-2; CDR3 protein: AWSVYRNYGYT
V gene: TRBV6-5; J gene: TRBJ1-2; CDR3 protein: ASRSDIHYGYT
V gene: TRBV20-1; J gene: TRBJ1-2; CDR3 protein: SASGDSFYSRRRTGGYT
V gene: TRBV5-4; J gene: TRBJ1-2; CDR3 protein: ASSYDRAAGYT
V gene: TRBV28; J gene: TRBJ1-2; CDR3 protein: ASSLGMSGYT
V gene: TRBV19; J gene: TRBJ2-7; CDR3 protein: ASRTLAIYSYEQY
V gene: TRBV2; J gene: TRBJ2-6; CDR3 protein: ASSGQGVVGANVLT
V gene: TRBV13; J gene: TRBJ2-1; CDR3 protein: ASTGAGDGNEQF
V gene: TRBV4-1; J gene: TRBJ1-2; CDR3 protein: ASSPEGAGGGYGYT
V gene: TRBV27; J gene: TRBJ2-1; CDR3 protein: ASRTDSGSLGDNEQF
V gene: TRBV19; J gene: TRBJ2-3; CDR3 protein: ASSIGFLTDTQY
V gene: TRBV5-4; J gene: TRBJ1-1; CDR3 protein: ASSATLGVRNTEAF
V gene: TRBV7-9; J gene: TRBJ1-2; CDR3 protein: ASSHPRAGPTYGYT
V gene: TRBV12-3/TRBV12-4; J gene: TRBJ2-1; CDR3 protein: ASSSGPHEQF
V gene: TRBV9; J gene: TRBJ2-7; CDR3 protein: ASSAFQANEQY
V gene: TRBV6-5; J gene: TRBJ1-5; CDR3 protein: AVTALGAGQPQH
V gene: TRBV5-8; J gene: TRBJ2-3; CDR3 protein: ATYTDTQY
V gene: TRBV5-1; J gene: TRBJ2-3; CDR3 protein: ASGGGGVYTDTQY
V gene: TRBV5-4; J gene: TRBJ1-2; CDR3 protein: ASSLELGGGGYT
V gene: TRBV19; J gene: TRBJ1-1; CDR3 protein: ASSPLTAGIVEAF
V gene: TRBV7-9; J gene: TRBJ1-2; CDR3 protein: ASSLLRSYT
V gene: TRBV2; J gene: TRBJ2-1; CDR3 protein: ASVRETYNEQF
V gene: TRBV6-6; J gene: TRBJ2-7; CDR3 protein: ASSARSNLGTYEQY